This T cell receptor (beta chain) was found in a study of cytomegalovirus exposure and HLA in healthy donors. The V gene lost 1 base and the J gene lost 10 bases, with 5 bases spanning the gap. This CDR3 is 12 amino acids long. From germline, CDR1 is SEHNR and CDR2 FQNEAQ (reference sequence). Use of 60 Vbeta and 13 Jbeta primers characterized the PCR. Generated by immunoSEQ multiplex PCR, the TCRdb table keeps only in-frame clones and is missing some. The data hold more than 85,000 clones, with 55% to 75% observed a single time. Sample: PBMCs. This chain connects TRBV7-9 to TRBJ1-6; D is uncertain. The sequence came from a woman between 70 and 85 years old in good health and CMV-seropositive. CDR3 DNA sequence: TGTGCCAGCAGCTTAGTCCAATCACCCCTCCACTTT. It translates to CASSLVQSPLHF. Full variable domain (missing parts from reference TRBV7-9 and TRBJ1-6): DTGVSQNPRHKITKRGQNVTFRCDPISEHNRLYWYRQTLGQGPEFLTYFQNEAQLEKSRLLSDRFSAERPKGSFSTLEIQRTEQGDSAMYLCASSLVQSPLHFGNGTRLTVT.